These 27 T cell receptor beta chains were sequenced from one sample in a study of blood T cell repertoires in COVID-19. The data were produced by immunoSEQ multiplex PCR, yet TCRdb's version contains in-frame clones alone and is incomplete. There are 330,000 or so clones in the sample; 80% to 90% occur only once, and 9.5% to 10% lies in the top ten. The specimen was peripheral blood. The receptors shown here come from a man younger than 40 with COVID-19, enrolled during active disease.

In DNA, the CDR3 is TGTGCCAGCAGCTTCAACAGACACACTGAAGCTTTCTTT. Translation gives CASSFNRHTEAFF. The genes are TRBV11-2 and TRBJ1-1; D unresolved. V was trimmed by 3 bases and J by 3 bases, leaving 8 bases between them. CDR3 size: 13 residues. From germline, CDR1 is SGHAT and CDR2 FQNNGV.

This sequence joins TRBV6-5 and TRBJ1-1; tentatively, D is TRBD1 (5 bases). This CDR3 is built from 16 residues. Germline V gene sequence: CDR1 MNHEY, CDR2 SVGAGI. Trimming removed 3 bases from V and 3 bases from J, with 17 bases in between. CDR3 sequence reads: CASSYFTGMPHTEAFF. DNA of the CDR3: TGTGCCAGCAGTTATTTCACAGGAATGCCGCACACTGAAGCTTTCTTT.

V is TRBV28 and J is TRBJ1-2; a weak D match, TRBD1 (6 bases). V was pared by 5 bases and J by 8 bases, with 18 bases between. Germline V CDR1 and CDR2: MDHEN, SYDVKM. The CDR3 contains 14 residues. The CDR3 coding sequence is TGTGCCAGCAGTGCCCCAACAGGGATAGGGGGCTACACCTTC. Translating it yields CASSAPTGIGGYTF.

The chain carries TRBV28 and TRBJ1-2; D gene uncertain. Germline values: CDR1 MDHEN, CDR2 SYDVKM. The V end was cut by 1 base, the J end by 4 bases, with 25 bases between. CDR3 length: 19 residues. The CDR3 DNA is TGTGCCAGCAGTTTATTCTTACTATTCGCGGGGAGAACGAGCTATGGCTACACCTTC. Its translation: CASSLFLLFAGRTSYGYTF.

This clone was picked up many times. The chain combines TRBV4-1 with TRBJ1-4; tentatively, D is TRBD1 (5 bases). The CDR3 is 14 amino acids. The germline V gene has CDR1 MGHRA and CDR2 YSYEKL. Trimming removed 5 bases at V and 3 bases at J, with 10 bases between. DNA for the CDR3: TGCGCCAGCAGCGGGGGGGTATCTAATGAAAAACTGTTTTTT. Protein product: CASSGGVSNEKLFF.

J is TRBJ1-4 and V is TRBV28; D may be TRBD1 (5 bases). CDR1 and CDR2 from the germline V gene are MDHEN and SYDVKM. The CDR3 sequence is 14 residues long. Trimming removed 3 bases at V and 4 bases at J, with 9 bases between. The CDR3: CASSFPGVNEKLFF. For the CDR3, the DNA is TGTGCCAGCAGTTTTCCGGGGGTTAATGAAAAACTGTTTTTT.

The J gene is TRBJ1-2, the V gene TRBV24-1; D is ambiguous. Trimming took 0 bases from V and 4 from J, leaving 8 bases between them. Per the germline V gene, CDR1 is KGHDR and CDR2 is SFDVKD. The CDR3 contains 14 residues. Written as DNA, the CDR3 is TGTGCCACCAGTGATTTGGGGCAGAGCTATGGCTACACCTTC. As protein: CATSDLGQSYGYTF.

This clone was seen just once. This chain joins TRBV28 and TRBJ1-1; D is unclear. V was pared by 4 bases and J by 4 bases, with 16 bases between. The V gene's germline CDR1 is MDHEN and CDR2 SYDVKM. This CDR3 comprises 15 residues. This CDR3 is CASSSAAVEFTEAFF. CDR3 sequence (DNA): TGTGCCAGCAGTTCAGCTGCGGTGGAGTTCACTGAAGCTTTCTTT.

In its sample, this clone was seen once. This chain uses TRBV5-4 with TRBJ2-1; the D is unclear. The CDR3 is made up of 12 amino acids. CDR1 and CDR2 from the germline V gene are SGHNT and YYREEE (reference sequence). Trimming took 0 bases from V and 9 from J, leaving 7 bases between them. CDR3 nucleotide sequence: TGTGCCAGCAGCTTGGGTAGAAGTGAGCAGTTCTTC. Protein product: CASSLGRSEQFF.

The count of this clone is one. The J gene is TRBJ1-5, the V gene TRBV2; 8 bases match TRBD1. The germline V gene encodes CDR1 SNHLY and CDR2 FYNNEI. This CDR3 is 14 amino acids long. The trim removed 5 bases at V and 5 bases at J, leaving 5 bases unmatched. The DNA for the CDR3 is TGTGCCAGCAGTAGACAGGGGAAGGATCAGCCCCAGCATTTT. It codes for CASSRQGKDQPQHF.

CDR3 nucleotide sequence: TGTGCCAGCAGCTTTGGGACAGGCCCTAACTATGGCTACACCTTC. This gives the protein CASSFGTGPNYGYTF. This chain uses TRBV7-2 with TRBJ1-2; 8 positions agree with TRBD1. Trimming at V came to 3 bases and at J to 0 bases, leaving 3 bases not matched to a gene. This CDR3 comprises 15 residues. Germline V gene data show CDR1 as SGHTA and CDR2 as FQGNSA. The entire variable domain, with the rest obtained from reference TRBV7-2 and TRBJ1-2, is as follows: GAGVSQSPSNKVTEKGKDVELRCDPISGHTALYWYRQSLGQGLEFLIYFQGNSAPDKSGLPSDRFSAERTGGSVSTLTIQRTQQEDSAVYLCASSFGTGPNYGYTFGSGTRLTVV.

This chain links TRBV2 with TRBJ1-1, with D tentatively TRBD1 (5 bases). V was shortened by 4 bases and J by 8 bases, with 5 bases between the two germline ends. This CDR3 has 10 amino acids. The germline V gene encodes CDR1 SNHLY and CDR2 FYNNEI. CDR3 DNA: TGTGCCAGCAGTGGACAGGAAGCTTTCTTT. This gives the protein CASSGQEAFF.

This CDR3 reads CASSLTENTEAFF. The CDR3 DNA reads as TGTGCCAGCAGCTTAACAGAGAACACTGAAGCTTTCTTT. The genes are TRBV7-8 and TRBJ1-1, with unresolved D. The germline V gene encodes CDR1 SGHVS and CDR2 FQNEAQ. The CDR3 is made up of 13 amino acids. The V end was cut by 2 bases, the J end by 1 base, with 5 bases between.

As regards this clone: At the DNA level, this CDR3 is encoded by other sequences in the same sample as well. V is TRBV23-1 and J is TRBJ2-2; D possibly corresponds to TRBD1 (6 bases). TRBV23-1 is given ORF status, its function remaining uncertain. The germline V and J ends were trimmed by 0 bases and 6 bases, with 20 bases remaining between them. There are 18 residues in the CDR3. Here the CDR3 reads CASSQSSGHREVAGELFF. CDR3 nucleotide sequence: TGCGCCAGCAGTCAATCGTCGGGACATAGGGAAGTGGCCGGGGAGCTGTTTTTT.

J is TRBJ1-3 and V is TRBV7-2, with D unclear. V gave up 5 bases and J gave up 0 bases, with 17 bases separating them. The length of the CDR3 is 17 residues. Germline V gives CDR1 SGHTA, CDR2 FQGNSA. CDR3 residues: CASSPRRERLSGNTIYF. CDR3 in DNA: TGTGCCAGCAGCCCCAGGAGGGAACGACTCTCTGGAAACACCATATATTTT.

The chain couples TRBV18 to TRBJ2-7; no clear D. In germline, CDR1 is KGHSH, CDR2 LQKENI. V gave up 3 bases and J gave up 4 bases, with 10 bases separating them. The CDR3 has 13 amino acids. The CDR3 sequence: CASSPPVRYEQYF. The CDR3 coding sequence is TGTGCCAGCTCACCCCCGGTCCGGTACGAGCAGTACTTC.

This clone showed up just a few times. The chain couples TRBV3-1 (or the pseudogene TRBV3-2) to TRBJ1-4; D remains unclear. CDR1 and CDR2 (germline): LGHDT, YNNKEL (reference sequence). Trimming left V 7 bases short and J 4 bases short, with 16 bases between. CDR3 size: 15 residues. The CDR3 bases are TGTGCCAGCAAACCGGGGAACAGAAATAATGAAAAACTGTTTTTT. Translated: CASKPGNRNNEKLFF.

The chain joins TRBV19 to TRBJ1-5; weak D call: TRBD1 (5 bases). CDR3 length: 17 amino acids. The V end lost 1 base, the J end lost 3 bases, and 16 bases lay between the germline ends. Germline values: CDR1 LNHDA, CDR2 SQIVND (reference sequence). The CDR3 loop reads CASSIGRGGGYNQPQHF. CDR3 nucleotide sequence: TGTGCCAGTAGTATAGGGAGAGGCGGGGGGTACAATCAGCCCCAGCATTTT.

The chain is built from TRBV5-6 and TRBJ1-1; D might be TRBD1 (6 bases). The CDR3 totals 16 residues. With 0 bases removed from V and 0 bases from J, the gap between germline ends came to 12 bases. CDR1 and CDR2 from the germline V gene are SGHDT and YYEEEE. CDR3 DNA sequence: TGTGCCAGCAGCTTGGTACAGGGAACAATGAACACTGAAGCTTTCTTT. Translated: CASSLVQGTMNTEAFF. Drawing the rest from reference TRBV5-6 and TRBJ1-1, the complete variable domain is DAGVTQSPTHLIKTRGQQVTLRCSPKSGHDTVSWYQQALGQGPQFIFQYYEEEERQRGNFPDRFSGHQFPNYSSELNVNALLLGDSALYLCASSLVQGTMNTEAFFGQGTRLTVV.

This chain joins TRBV9 and TRBJ2-2; 12 bases map to TRBD2. Per germline, CDR1 SGDLS and CDR2 YYNGEE. V shed 0 bases, J shed 5 bases, and the junction held 8 bases outside the gene matches. CDR3 length equals 18 residues. As DNA, the CDR3 is TGTGCCAGCAGCGTAGCATCTAGCGGGGGGGCTTGGACCGGGGAGCTGTTTTTT. Protein: CASSVASSGGAWTGELFF.

This rearrangement joins TRBV12-3 or TRBV12-4 to TRBJ1-1; perhaps TRBD1 as D (5 bases). Trimming shortened V by 7 bases and J by 4 bases, and 13 bases separated the two germline ends. There are 13 residues in the CDR3. The CDR3 region has the DNA TGTGCCAGCATCCTTTGGGGGGGCACTGAAGCTTTCTTT. Protein sequence: CASILWGGTEAFF.

This clone was observed once. V is TRBV7-2 and J is TRBJ2-5, with 7 bases aligning to TRBD1. Trimming removed 1 base from V and 5 bases from J; junction bases left unmatched: 1. Germline CDR1 SGHTA, CDR2 FQGNSA. The CDR3 is 13 amino acids. The CDR3 sequence is CASSLGRGETQYF. The CDR3 DNA is TGTGCCAGCAGCTTAGGCAGGGGGGAGACCCAGTACTTC.

The chain carries TRBV5-1 and TRBJ2-7; 15 bases are a match to TRBD2. Germline assignment: CDR1 SGHRS and CDR2 YFSETQ. V lost 2 bases and J lost 6; bases outside the gene matches: 15. The CDR3 totals 19 residues. CDR3 region: CASSFSAPGLAGGPREQYF. DNA for the CDR3: TGCGCCAGCAGCTTCTCGGCACCGGGACTAGCGGGAGGACCTCGCGAGCAGTACTTC.

This chain joins TRBV4-1 and TRBJ2-7; 10 nucleotides align to TRBD1. Germline V gene data show CDR1 as MGHRA and CDR2 as YSYEKL. CDR3 length: 16 residues. Trimming took 1 base from V and 4 from J; bases not matched to a gene: 7. CDR3 sequence reads: CASSQGRDRGQYEQYF. The CDR3 DNA follows: TGCGCCAGCAGCCAAGGACGGGACAGGGGTCAGTACGAGCAGTACTTC.

The chain carries TRBV28 and TRBJ2-5, with 10 bases aligning to TRBD2. Germline V gene lookup returns CDR1 MDHEN and CDR2 SYDVKM. The CDR3 is 14 amino acids. Unmatched junction bases numbered 14, after V lost 6 bases and J lost 13 bases. The CDR3 is CASSRGLARLETYF. The CDR3 DNA reads TGTGCCAGCAGCCGGGGACTAGCGAGACTTGAAACGTACTTC.

The chain uses TRBV10-3 and TRBJ1-1; 7 bases line up with TRBD1. The length of the CDR3 is 15 residues. V was pared by 3 bases and J by 4 bases, with 8 bases of the junction left unmatched. CDR1 ENHRY and CDR2 SYGVKD come from the germline V gene. The CDR3 sequence: CAISENGAGGTEAFF. Written as DNA, the CDR3 is TGTGCCATCAGTGAAAACGGGGCAGGGGGCACTGAAGCTTTCTTT.

The V gene is TRBV5-1, the J gene TRBJ1-5; possibly TRBD1 for D (6 bases). Looked up from germline, CDR1 is SGHRS and CDR2 is YFSETQ. The CDR3 totals 15 residues. The V end was cut by 0 bases, the J end by 4 bases, with 11 bases between. In DNA form, the CDR3 reads TGCGCCAGCAGCTTGGGGCCACAGGGAAATCAGCCCCAGCATTTT. Translating gives CASSLGPQGNQPQHF.